These T cell receptor delta chains were read from a single sample in a study of Vγ9Vδ2 T cells in congenital toxoplasmosis. TCRdb called clones from the reads again using CATT. This sample carries roughly 320 delta-chain clones, about 13% of them seen once, and the ten largest clones take 25% to 30%. Sequencing input: gamma-delta T cells from blood. All receptors derive from a child younger than 10 born to a mother with Toxoplasma gondii infection during pregnancy, either congenitally infected or uninfected (not recorded which). Each CDR3 is given with its conserved first and last residue. Fields, in order: D gene, V gene, clone size, J gene, CDR3 protein, CDR3 DNA. D genes are given only for firm matches. For some rows the clone size is stated as once, few or many, or as a class when expanded; others skip it.

TRDD3	TRDV2	.	TRDJ1	CACDPLLGEGTDKGLIF	TGTGCCTGTGACCCCTTACTGGGGGAGGGAACCGATAAAGGGCTCATCTTT
TRDD2	TRDV3	.	TRDJ1	CASAIFLRQSGDTDKLIF	TGTGCTTCCGCGATCTTCCTACGTCAGTCTGGGGATACCGATAAACTCATCTTT
TRDD3	TRAV23/DV6	.	TRDJ1	CAARSGGGYARTDKLIF	TGTGCAGCACGTTCGGGTGGGGGATACGCACGGACCGATAAACTCATCTTT
.	TRDV2	few	TRDJ1	CACDTVLGLGRYTDKLIF	TGTGCCTGTGACACCGTTTTGGGATTGGGGAGGTACACCGATAAACTCATCTTT
TRDD3	TRDV1	hyperexpanded	TRDJ1	CALGGLNSRMTGGYSPDKLIF	TGTGCTCTTGGGGGACTAAATTCCCGGATGACTGGGGGATATTCACCCGATAAACTCATCTTT
TRDD3	TRDV1	hyperexpanded	TRDJ1	CALGEWPGGYAENKLIF	TGTGCTCTTGGGGAATGGCCTGGGGGATACGCAGAGAATAAACTCATCTTT
.	TRDV1	hyperexpanded	TRDJ1	CALGERSGDTRGYTDKLIF	TGTGCTCTTGGGGAACGGTCTGGGGACACAAGGGGGTACACCGATAAACTCATCTTT
TRDD3	TRDV1	hyperexpanded	TRDJ1	CALGILGDWGAVDKLIF	TGTGCTCTTGGAATACTAGGGGACTGGGGGGCTGTCGATAAACTCATCTTT
.	TRAV29/DV5	hyperexpanded	TRDJ1	CAAFPRGRGTDDKLIF	TGTGCAGCCTTCCCACGGGGCAGGGGGACAGACGATAAACTCATCTTT
TRDD3	TRDV3	large	TRDJ1	CAFSLGLTGGYTYTDKLIF	TGTGCCTTTTCCTTGGGCCTTACTGGGGGATACACGTACACCGATAAACTCATCTTT
TRDD3	TRDV1	large	TRDJ1	CALGITGGYSYTDKLIF	TGTGCTCTTGGGATAACTGGGGGATACAGTTACACCGATAAACTCATCTTT
TRDD3	TRAV38-2/DV8	.	TRDJ1	CAFLLRRGIRRTNTDKLIF	TGTGCTTTCCTCCTACGGAGGGGGATACGCAGAACTAACACCGATAAACTCATCTTT
TRDD3	TRDV1	large	TRDJ1	CALEPLWGTERTDKLIF	TGTGCTCTGGAACCCCTCTGGGGGACCGAGCGCACCGATAAACTCATCTTT
TRDD3	TRDV2	few	TRDJ1	CACDSVLGDTRKLIF	TGTGCCTGTGACTCCGTACTGGGGGATACGCGCAAACTCATCTTT
TRDD3	TRDV2	hyperexpanded	TRDJ1	CACDPLLGEGTDKLIF	TGTGCCTGTGACCCCTTACTGGGGGAGGGAACCGATAAACTCATCTTT
.	TRDV2	medium-sized	TRDJ3	CAAYEASSWDTRQMFF	TGTGCCGCTTACGAGGCTAGCTCCTGGGACACCCGACAGATGTTTTTC
TRDD3	TRDV2	.	TRDJ1	CACDTGWGDTDKLIF	TGTGCCTGTGACACGGGGTGGGGGGATACCGATAAACTCATCTTT
TRDD3	TRDV2	large	TRDJ2	CACDPLGDPPTLTAQLFF	TGTGCCTGTGACCCCCTGGGGGACCCCCCCACTTTGACAGCACAACTCTTCTTT
TRDD3	TRDV2	.	TRDJ1	CACDTLGEGTDKLIF	TGTGCCTGTGACACCCTGGGGGAGGGAACAGATAAACTCATCTTT
TRDD3	TRDV2	hyperexpanded	TRDJ3	CACDSVLGDTRQMFF	TGTGCCTGTGACTCCGTACTGGGGGATACGCGACAGATGTTTTTC
.	TRDV1	large	TRDJ1	CALGEIIRGHTDKLIF	TGTGCTCTTGGGGAGATCATAAGGGGGCACACCGATAAACTCATCTTT
.	TRDV3	hyperexpanded	TRDJ1	CASAIFLRQSGDTPVDKLIF	TGTGCTTCCGCGATCTTCCTACGTCAGTCTGGGGATACTCCAGTCGATAAACTCATCTTT
TRDD3	TRDV3	hyperexpanded	TRDJ1	CAQKYWGIRRSTDKLIF	TGTGCTCAAAAATACTGGGGGATACGCCGTTCCACCGATAAACTCATCTTT
TRDD3	TRDV2	hyperexpanded	TRDJ3	CACDTVLGSSWDTRQMFF	TGTGCCTGTGACACCGTACTGGGGAGCTCCTGGGACACCCGACAGATGTTTTTC
TRDD3	TRDV3	hyperexpanded	TRDJ1	CAFKAYNNTGGCVYTDKLIF	TGTGCCTTTAAGGCCTACAACAATACTGGGGGTTGTGTCTACACCGATAAACTCATCTTT
TRDD3	TRDV2	medium-sized	TRDJ2	CACDTWGIPGTAQLFF	TGTGCCTGTGACACCTGGGGGATACCGGGGACAGCACAACTCTTCTTT
TRDD3	TRDV1	large	TRDJ1	CALGEAPKLTITGGYARMPTYTDKLIF	TGTGCTCTTGGGGAAGCGCCGAAGTTGACGATAACTGGGGGATACGCCCGGATGCCGACGTACACCGATAAACTCATCTTT
.	TRDV2	large	TRDJ1	CACDPGDTDKLIF	TGTGCCTGTGACCCGGGAGACACCGATAAACTCATCTTT
.	TRDV1	large	TRDJ1	CALGSYPTGSNYQIFTEYTDKLIF	TGTGCTCTTGGGTCCTACCCTACTGGGTCCAATTACCAGATATTTACCGAGTACACCGATAAACTCATCTTT
TRDD3	TRDV2	.	TRDJ1	CACDPLLGLPYTDKLIF	TGTGCCTGTGACCCTTTACTGGGGCTCCCATACACCGATAAACTCATCTTT
.	TRDV1	few	TRDJ1	CALGELTYRDGTRHTDKLIF	TGTGCTCTTGGGGAACTGACCTACCGGGATGGGACCCGCCACACCGATAAACTCATCTTT
.	TRAV38-2/DV8	large	TRDJ1	CAYRSASLLPRIYEPDKLIF	TGTGCTTATAGGAGCGCGAGCCTCCTACCACGGATTTATGAGCCCGATAAACTCATCTTT
TRDD3	TRDV1	.	TRDJ1	CALGEWPGGYAWKLIF	TGTGCTCTTGGGGAATGGCCTGGGGGATACGCTTGGAAACTCATCTTT
TRDD3	TRAV38-2/DV8	.	TRDJ1	CAYRNRNWGLYTDKGFIF	TGTGCTTATAGGAACAGGAACTGGGGGCTTTACACCGATAAAGGGTTCATCTTT
.	TRDV2	hyperexpanded	TRDJ1	CACDTIGADDKLIF	TGTGCCTGTGACACTATTGGAGCAGACGATAAACTCATCTTT
.	TRDV2	few	TRDJ3	CACDSVLGDTRQMFF	TGTGCCTGTGACTCCGTACTGGGGGACACCCGACAGATGTTTTTC
TRDD3	TRDV3	large	TRDJ1	CAAKNLPNSAWGIRTLKYTDKLIF	TGTGCCGCTAAAAACCTTCCAAATTCGGCGTGGGGGATACGGACCCTAAAATACACCGATAAACTCATCTTT